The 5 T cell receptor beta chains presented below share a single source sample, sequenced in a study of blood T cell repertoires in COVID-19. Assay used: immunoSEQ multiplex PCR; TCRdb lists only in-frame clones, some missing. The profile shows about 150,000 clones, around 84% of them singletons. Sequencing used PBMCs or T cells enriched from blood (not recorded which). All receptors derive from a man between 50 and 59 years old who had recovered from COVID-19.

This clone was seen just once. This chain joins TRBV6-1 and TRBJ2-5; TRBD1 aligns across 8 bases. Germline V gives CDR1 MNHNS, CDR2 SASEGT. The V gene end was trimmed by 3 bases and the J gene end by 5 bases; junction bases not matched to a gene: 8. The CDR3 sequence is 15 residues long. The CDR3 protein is CASSEDRAYWETQYF. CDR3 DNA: TGTGCCAGCAGTGAGGACAGGGCGTACTGGGAGACCCAGTACTTC.

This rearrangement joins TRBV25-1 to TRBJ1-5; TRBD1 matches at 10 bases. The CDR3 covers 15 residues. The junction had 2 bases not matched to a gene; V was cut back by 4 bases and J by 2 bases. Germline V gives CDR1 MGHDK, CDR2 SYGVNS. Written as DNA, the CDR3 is TGTGCCAGCAGTGCCGGGACAGGGGGCAATCAGCCCCAGCATTTT. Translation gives CASSAGTGGNQPQHF.

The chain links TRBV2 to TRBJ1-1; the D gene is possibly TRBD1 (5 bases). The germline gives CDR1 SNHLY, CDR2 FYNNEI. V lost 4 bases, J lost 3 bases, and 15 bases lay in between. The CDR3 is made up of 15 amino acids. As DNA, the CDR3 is TGTGCCAGCAGTGTTGGAGGGGCGCAGGACACTGAAGCTTTCTTT. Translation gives CASSVGGAQDTEAFF.

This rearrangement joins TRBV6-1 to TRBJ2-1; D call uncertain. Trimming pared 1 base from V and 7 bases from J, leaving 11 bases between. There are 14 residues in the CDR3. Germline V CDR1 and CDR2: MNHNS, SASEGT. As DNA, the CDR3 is TGTGCCAGCAGTGAAGTCTACAGTTTAAATGAGCAGTTCTTC. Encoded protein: CASSEVYSLNEQFF.

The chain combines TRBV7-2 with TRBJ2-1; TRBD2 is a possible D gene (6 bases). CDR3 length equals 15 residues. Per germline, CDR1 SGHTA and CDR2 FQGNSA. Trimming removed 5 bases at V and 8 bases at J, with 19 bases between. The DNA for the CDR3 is TGTGCCAGCAGCGTGGCTGGATTCGGGGGTGATGAGCAGTTCTTC. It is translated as CASSVAGFGGDEQFF.